Listed below are T cell receptor beta chains from one sample, sequenced in a study of blood T cell repertoires in COVID-19. The table came from immunoSEQ multiplex PCR; TCRdb's copy has only in-frame clones and leaves some out. The sample shows about 200,000 clones, roughly 90% of them seen only once. Sequencing used PBMCs or T cells enriched from blood (not recorded which). The receptor source for this set is a woman between 18 and 29 years old who had recovered from COVID-19. Both conserved end residues are part of each CDR3. A D gene is named only where the DNA matches it firmly. Clone sizes are given selectively: once, few, many, or a class where the clone is expanded.

d_call clone_size j_call v_call cdr3_aa cdr3_nt
TRBD2 . TRBJ2-3 TRBV6-6 CASSYTSGNTDTQYF TGTGCCAGCAGTTACACTAGCGGAAACACAGATACGCAGTATTTT
. . TRBJ1-2 TRBV6-5 CASSPTGGEGYTF TGTGCCAGCAGTCCAACGGGGGGCGAGGGCTACACCTTC
TRBD1 . TRBJ2-2 TRBV7-2 CASSPQGTAGELFF TGTGCCAGCAGTCCACAGGGGACGGCCGGGGAGCTGTTTTTT
. . TRBJ2-7 TRBV6-5 CASSLWGGPYEQYF TGTGCCAGCAGCCTTTGGGGGGGGCCGTACGAGCAGTACTTC
TRBD1 . TRBJ1-6 TRBV6-5 CASSGTGVGNSPLHF TGTGCCAGCAGCGGGACAGGGGTTGGTAATTCACCCCTCCACTTT
. . TRBJ2-5 TRBV5-1 CASGQGGETQYF TGCGCCAGCGGGCAGGGTGGCGAGACCCAGTACTTC
TRBD1 . TRBJ1-1 TRBV3-1/TRBV3-2 CASSVDRGRNTEAFF TGTGCCAGCAGCGTCGACAGGGGGAGGAACACTGAAGCTTTCTTT
TRBD1 . TRBJ1-3 TRBV28 CASSLGTGGRSGNTIYF TGTGCCAGCAGTTTGGGGACAGGGGGCCGCTCTGGAAACACCATATATTTT
. . TRBJ1-5 TRBV3-1/TRBV3-2 CASMGLGQPQHF TGTGCCAGCATGGGACTAGGGCAGCCCCAGCATTTT
. . TRBJ2-3 TRBV3-1/TRBV3-2 CASKKEGSLSGQYF TGTGCCAGCAAAAAAGAAGGTTCCCTTTCGGGGCAGTATTTT
TRBD2 . TRBJ2-1 TRBV5-5 CASSVGLGTYNEQFF TGTGCCAGCAGCGTAGGACTAGGGACCTACAATGAGCAGTTCTTC
TRBD2 . TRBJ2-7 TRBV2 CASSESSGGYEQYF TGTGCCAGCAGTGAATCTAGCGGGGGGTACGAGCAGTACTTC
. . TRBJ2-7 TRBV4-2 CASSQDYLTPYEQYF TGTGCCAGCAGCCAAGATTATCTGACACCCTACGAGCAGTACTTC
TRBD1 . TRBJ1-2 TRBV6-5 CASRGTGNRVLGYTF TGTGCCAGCAGGGGGACAGGGAATCGGGTTTTGGGCTACACCTTC
TRBD1 once TRBJ2-7 TRBV4-1 CASSQHKGTGGAYEQYF TGCGCCAGCAGCCAACATAAAGGGACAGGGGGGGCCTACGAGCAGTACTTC
TRBD1 . TRBJ2-1 TRBV27 CASSFSDRGLVEQFF TGTGCCAGCAGTTTTTCGGACAGGGGGCTGGTTGAGCAGTTCTTC
TRBD2 . TRBJ2-1 TRBV29-1 CAGRGGLYNEQFF TGCGCGGGCCGCGGGGGGCTATACAATGAGCAGTTCTTC